This T cell receptor beta chain was identified during a study of blood T cell repertoires in COVID-19. Across the study: Some COVID-19 samples were acute and others convalescent; all came from the United States, Italy and Spain. The cDNA or gDNA used as material had been derived from T cells, B-cell-depleted T cells, or PBMCs.

Repertoires were generated with immunoSEQ multiplex PCR, while TCRdb's copy carries only in-frame clones and drops some. The sample carries 110,000 to 150,000 clones, 85% to 90% recorded once. The length of the CDR3 is 16 residues. Trimming removed 5 bases from V and 2 bases from J, with 16 bases in between. Germline V CDR1 and CDR2: SGHAT, FQNNGV. The sequencing input was peripheral blood. The receptor's source is a man aged 55 to 69 with active or convalescent COVID-19. The chain links TRBV11-2 to TRBJ2-1, with D possibly being TRBD1 (5 bases). The CDR3 reads CASSRHQGLAYNEQFF. The CDR3 DNA reads TGTGCCAGCAGCCGTCATCAGGGTCTTGCCTACAATGAGCAGTTCTTC.